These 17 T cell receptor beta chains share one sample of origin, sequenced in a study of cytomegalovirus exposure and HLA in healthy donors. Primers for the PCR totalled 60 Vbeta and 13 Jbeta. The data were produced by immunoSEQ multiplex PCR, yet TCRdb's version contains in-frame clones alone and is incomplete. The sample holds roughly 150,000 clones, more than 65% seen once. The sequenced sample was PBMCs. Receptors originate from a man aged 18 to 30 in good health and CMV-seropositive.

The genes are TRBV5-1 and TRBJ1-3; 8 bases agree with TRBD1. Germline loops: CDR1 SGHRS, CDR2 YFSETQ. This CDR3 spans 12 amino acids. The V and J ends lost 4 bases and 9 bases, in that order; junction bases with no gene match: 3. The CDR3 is CASSMDRATIYF. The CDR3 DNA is TGCGCCAGCAGCATGGACAGGGCCACCATATATTTT. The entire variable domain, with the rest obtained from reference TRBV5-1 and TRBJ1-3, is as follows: KAGVTQTPRYLIKTRGQQVTLSCSPISGHRSVSWYQQTPGQGLQFLFEYFSETQRNKGNFPGRFSGRQFSNSRSEMNVSTLELGDSALYLCASSMDRATIYFGEGSWLTVV.

CDR3: CASSYGTGELFF. DNA for the CDR3: TGTGCCAGCAGCTACGGCACCGGGGAGCTGTTTTTT. The chain links TRBV7-2 to TRBJ2-2, with no clear D. V was clipped by 4 bases and J by 4 bases, with 4 bases between them. The CDR3 loop spans 12 amino acids. The germline V gene encodes CDR1 SGHTA and CDR2 FQGNSA.

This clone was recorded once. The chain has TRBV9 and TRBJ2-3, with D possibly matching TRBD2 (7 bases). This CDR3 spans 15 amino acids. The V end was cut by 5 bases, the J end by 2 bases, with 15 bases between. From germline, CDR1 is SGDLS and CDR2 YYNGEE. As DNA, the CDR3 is TGTGCCAGCAGTAGGACGGGGGGCCCCACAGATACGCAGTATTTT. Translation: CASSRTGGPTDTQYF.

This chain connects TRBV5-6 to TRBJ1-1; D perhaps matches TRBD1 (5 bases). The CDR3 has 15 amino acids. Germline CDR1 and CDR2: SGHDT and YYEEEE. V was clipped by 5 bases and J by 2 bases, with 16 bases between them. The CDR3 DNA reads TGTGCCAGCAGGGGGCCAGGTAAACACAACACTGAAGCTTTCTTT. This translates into CASRGPGKHNTEAFF.

The CDR3 reads CASSALLTVGPEAFF. The CDR3 DNA follows: TGTGCCAGTAGTGCCCTCCTGACAGTTGGCCCTGAAGCTTTCTTT. V and J are TRBV19 and TRBJ1-1; maybe TRBD1 (5 bases). V lost 5 bases to trimming and J lost 6 bases, with 19 bases between them. The CDR3 sequence is 15 residues long. Germline lookup yields CDR1 LNHDA and CDR2 SQIVND (reference sequence).

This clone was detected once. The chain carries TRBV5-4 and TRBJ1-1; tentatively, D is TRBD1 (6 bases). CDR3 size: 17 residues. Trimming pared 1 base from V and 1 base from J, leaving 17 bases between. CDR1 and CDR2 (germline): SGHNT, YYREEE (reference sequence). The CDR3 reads CASSLRAGGRANTEAFF. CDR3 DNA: TGTGCCAGCAGCTTGAGGGCGGGGGGGCGCGCGAACACTGAAGCTTTCTTT.

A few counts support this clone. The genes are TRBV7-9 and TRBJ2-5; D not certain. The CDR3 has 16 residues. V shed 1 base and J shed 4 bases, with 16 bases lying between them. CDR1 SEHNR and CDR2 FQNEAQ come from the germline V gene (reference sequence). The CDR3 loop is CASSLDWAGKLETQYF. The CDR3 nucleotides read TGTGCCAGCAGCTTAGACTGGGCCGGCAAACTAGAGACCCAGTACTTC.

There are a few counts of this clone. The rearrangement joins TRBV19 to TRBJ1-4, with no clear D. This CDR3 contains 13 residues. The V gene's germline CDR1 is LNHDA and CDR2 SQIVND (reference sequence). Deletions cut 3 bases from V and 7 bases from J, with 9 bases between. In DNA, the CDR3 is TGTGCCAGTAGTATCCCAAGCGGTGAAAAACTGTTTTTT. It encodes CASSIPSGEKLFF.

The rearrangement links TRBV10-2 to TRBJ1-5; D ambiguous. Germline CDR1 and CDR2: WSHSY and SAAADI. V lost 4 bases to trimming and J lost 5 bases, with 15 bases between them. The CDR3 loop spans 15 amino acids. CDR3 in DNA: TGCGCCAGCAGTGGGGCGGGAGTGTGGGATCAGCCCCAGCATTTT. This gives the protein CASSGAGVWDQPQHF.

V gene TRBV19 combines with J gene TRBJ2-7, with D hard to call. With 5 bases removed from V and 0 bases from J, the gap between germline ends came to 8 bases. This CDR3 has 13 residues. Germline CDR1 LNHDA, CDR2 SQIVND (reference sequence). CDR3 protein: CASSYSGSYEQYF. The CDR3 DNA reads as TGTGCCAGTAGTTACTCGGGCTCCTACGAGCAGTACTTC.

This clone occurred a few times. The CDR3 loop is CASSYGGYNEQFF. The CDR3 DNA reads TGTGCCAGCAGTTACGGGGGCTACAATGAGCAGTTCTTC. The J gene is TRBJ2-1, the V gene TRBV7-8, with D perhaps matching TRBD2 (6 bases). Germline values: CDR1 SGHVS, CDR2 FQNEAQ. The ends were cut back, 6 bases at V and 3 bases at J, with 9 bases in the middle. CDR3 length: 13 residues.

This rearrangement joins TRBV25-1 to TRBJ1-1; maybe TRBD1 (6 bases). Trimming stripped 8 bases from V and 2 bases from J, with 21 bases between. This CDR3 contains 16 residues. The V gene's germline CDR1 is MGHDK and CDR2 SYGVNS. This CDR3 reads CASSGGGARKNTEAFF. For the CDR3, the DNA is TGTGCCAGCTCCGGAGGGGGGGCTAGAAAAAACACTGAAGCTTTCTTT.

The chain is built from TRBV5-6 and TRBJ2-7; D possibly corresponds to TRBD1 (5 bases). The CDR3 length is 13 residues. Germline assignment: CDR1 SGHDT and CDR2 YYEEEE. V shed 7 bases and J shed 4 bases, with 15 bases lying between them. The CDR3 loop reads CASGYRFLYEQYF. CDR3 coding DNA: TGTGCCAGCGGGTACAGGTTTCTATACGAGCAGTACTTC.

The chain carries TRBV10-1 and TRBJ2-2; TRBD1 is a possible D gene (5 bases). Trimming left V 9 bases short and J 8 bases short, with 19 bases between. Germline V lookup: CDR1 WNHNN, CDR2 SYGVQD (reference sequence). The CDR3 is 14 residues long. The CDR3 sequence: CARRRGWGTGELFF. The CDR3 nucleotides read TGCGCCAGGAGAAGGGGTTGGGGTACTGGGGAGCTGTTTTTT.

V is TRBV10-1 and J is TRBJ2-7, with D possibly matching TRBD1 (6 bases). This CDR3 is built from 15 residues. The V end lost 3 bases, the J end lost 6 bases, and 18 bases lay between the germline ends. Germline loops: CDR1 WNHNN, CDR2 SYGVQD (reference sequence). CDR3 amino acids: CASSDPQGSGSEQYF. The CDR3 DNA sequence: TGCGCCAGCAGTGACCCACAGGGTAGTGGAAGCGAGCAGTACTTC.

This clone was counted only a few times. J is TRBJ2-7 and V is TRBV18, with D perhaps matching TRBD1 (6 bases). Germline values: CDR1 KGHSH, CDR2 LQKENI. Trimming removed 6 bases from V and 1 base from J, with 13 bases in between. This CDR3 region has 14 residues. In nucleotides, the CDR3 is TGTGCCAGCTCGCGCCAGGGGTCTTCCTACGAGCAGTACTTC. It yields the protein CASSRQGSSYEQYF. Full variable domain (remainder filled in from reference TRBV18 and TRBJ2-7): NAGVMQNPRHLVRRRGQEARLRCSPMKGHSHVYWYRQLPEEGLKFMVYLQKENIIDESGMPKERFSAEFPKEGPSILRIQQVVRGDSAAYFCASSRQGSSYEQYFGPGTRLTVT.

The CDR3, as DNA: TGTGCCAGCAGTCCGGGACATTTCACAGATACGCAGTATTTT. Translation gives CASSPGHFTDTQYF. The V and J genes are TRBV27 and TRBJ2-3; perhaps TRBD1 as D (6 bases). The CDR3 is made up of 14 amino acids. Germline assignment: CDR1 MNHEY and CDR2 SMNVEV (reference sequence). With 5 bases removed from V and 2 bases from J, the gap between germline ends came to 11 bases.